This TCR beta chain came from a study of radiation and T cells in renal cell carcinoma. The sample holds one count of this clone. Antigen: not known. Study results and caveats: No pretreatment tumor biopsies were available for baseline clonotypes.

As to time point: baseline pretreatment blood. Indicated treatment: 15 Gy SBRT to primary tumor, nephrectomy 4 weeks later. The patient's renal cell carcinoma had clear cell pathology. Germline V gene lookup returns CDR1 SGHDN and CDR2 FVKESK. This CDR3 spans 16 amino acids. V shed 4 bases and J 0 bases; nucleotides not matched to a gene: 7. TCRdb's copy holds only in-frame clones and misses some; the assay was immunoSEQ multiplex PCR. The profile shows about 130,000 clones, roughly 80% of them singletons. The chain employs TRBV14 and TRBJ2-3, with 7 nucleotides matching TRBD2. This sequence originates from a woman aged 60 to 75 with renal cell carcinoma. Sample: blood, taken from a patient whose treatment included radiotherapy and nephrectomy. CDR3 nucleotide sequence: TGTGCCAGCAGCCCCCGACTAGCAGAAAGCACAGATACGCAGTATTTT. Translation gives CASSPRLAESTDTQYF. The whole variable domain, filled in from reference TRBV14 and TRBJ2-3, reads EAGVTQFPSHSVIEKGQTVTLRCDPISGHDNLYWYRRVMGKEIKFLLHFVKESKQDESGMPNNRFLAERTGGTYSTLKVQPAELEDSGVYFCASSPRLAESTDTQYFGPGTRLTVL.